Following are 15 T cell receptor beta chains from one sample sequenced in a study of blood T cell repertoires in COVID-19. Using immunoSEQ multiplex PCR, the repertoire was profiled, and TCRdb retains in-frame clones only, with some absent. Of some 250,000 clones detected, 75% to 90% appear once; the ten largest clones hold about 2%. Sequenced material: peripheral blood. All receptors come from a man in his thirties or forties with active or convalescent COVID-19.

The V and J genes are TRBV30 and TRBJ1-1; 7 positions agree with TRBD1. Germline CDR1 GTSNPN, CDR2 SVGIG (reference sequence). V shed 3 bases, J shed 0 bases, and the junction held 25 bases outside the gene matches. The CDR3 totals 21 residues. The chain's CDR3 is CAWRGENSNRGSRFMNTEAFF. CDR3 in DNA: TGTGCCTGGAGGGGGGAAAACAGTAACAGGGGCTCTAGATTTATGAACACTGAAGCTTTCTTT.

This clone was picked up a small number of times. The chain joins TRBV14 to TRBJ1-2; tentative D call: TRBD1 (6 bases). Trimming stripped 0 bases from V and 4 bases from J, with 12 bases between. This CDR3 comprises 15 residues. Germline-derived CDR1 and CDR2 are SGHDN and FVKESK. CDR3 sequence (DNA): TGTGCCAGCAGCCAAGAAGGGGGAGTGGGCTATGGCTACACCTTC. It is translated as CASSQEGGVGYGYTF.

V usage is TRBV30 and J usage is TRBJ1-1; a possible D gene is TRBD1 (6 bases). The CDR3 is 15 residues long. V shed 4 bases and J shed 5 bases, with 20 bases lying between them. Germline values: CDR1 GTSNPN, CDR2 SVGIG (reference sequence). The DNA for the CDR3 is TGTGCCTGGACCGAAGCAGGTATCAGGGGTACTGAAGCTTTCTTT. This encodes CAWTEAGIRGTEAFF.

The chain is built from TRBV6-5 and TRBJ2-1; 8 bases are a match to TRBD1. V was clipped by 4 bases and J by 9 bases; unmatched bases: 5. This CDR3 has 13 amino acids. Germline V gene sequence: CDR1 MNHEY, CDR2 SVGAGI. The CDR3 reads CASSSTGVGEQFF. The CDR3 DNA follows: TGTGCCAGCAGTTCGACAGGGGTGGGTGAGCAGTTCTTC.

The chain has TRBV2 and TRBJ2-2; D gene uncertain. The CDR3 consists of 17 residues. Trimming left V 1 base short and J 0 bases short, with 12 bases between. CDR1 is SNHLY, CDR2 FYNNEI, per germline. CDR3 residues: CASSEEQPSSNTGELFF. DNA of the CDR3: TGTGCCAGCAGTGAAGAACAGCCTTCATCGAACACCGGGGAGCTGTTTTTT.

This chain's CDR3 is CASSSGLAGATGELFF. As DNA, the CDR3 is TGTGCCAGCAGCTCCGGACTAGCGGGGGCCACCGGGGAGCTGTTTTTT. The V call is TRBV7-3, the J call TRBJ2-2, with 13 nucleotides matching TRBD2. The V and J ends lost 4 bases and 4 bases, in that order; junction bases with no gene match: 3. Germline CDR1 reads SGHTA; CDR2 reads FQGTGA. The CDR3 loop spans 16 amino acids.

The V gene is TRBV19, the J gene TRBJ2-1, with D possibly being TRBD2 (6 bases). The germline gives CDR1 LNHDA, CDR2 SQIVND (reference sequence). The CDR3 contains 13 residues. The CDR3 nucleotides are TGTGCATCGGGGGAAAGCTCCTACAATGAGCAGTTCTTC. Its protein is CASGESSYNEQFF.

This clone was seen a single time. Other nucleotide sequences in the sample specify the same CDR3. V usage is TRBV5-4 and J usage is TRBJ1-4; D might be TRBD1 (6 bases). Trimming removed 0 bases at V and 6 bases at J, with 9 bases between. Germline values: CDR1 SGHNT, CDR2 YYREEE (reference sequence). The CDR3 extends over 14 amino acids. The chain's CDR3 is CASSLDRDYEKLFF. Written as DNA, the CDR3 is TGTGCCAGCAGCTTGGACAGGGATTATGAAAAACTGTTTTTT.

The chain couples TRBV2 to TRBJ1-2, with a weak D call TRBD1 (5 bases). Per germline, CDR1 SNHLY and CDR2 FYNNEI. The length of the CDR3 is 17 residues. V lost 3 bases and J lost 8, with 25 bases in between. The CDR3 region has the DNA TGTGCCAGCAGTGACCCCTCCGCCAGACGGGGGGTCGGAGGCTACACCTTC. It yields the protein CASSDPSARRGVGGYTF.

The chain has TRBV10-3 and TRBJ2-5, with 10 bases matching TRBD2. V trimming: 3 bases; J trimming: 5 bases; junction bases outside the gene matches: 6. The CDR3 loop spans 15 amino acids. The germline V gene has CDR1 ENHRY and CDR2 SYGVKD. The CDR3 bases are TGTGCCATCAGTGACCCACTAGCGGGGTATGAGACCCAGTACTTC. Amino acid sequence: CAISDPLAGYETQYF.

The chain links TRBV3-1 (or the pseudogene TRBV3-2) to TRBJ2-5; no definite D call. There are 14 residues in the CDR3. Germline assignment: CDR1 LGHDT and CDR2 YNNKEL (reference sequence). The V end lost 1 base, the J end lost 4 bases, and 10 bases lay between the germline ends. The CDR3 bases are TGTGCCAGCAGCCAAGCGGGTGGCGGAGAGACCCAGTACTTC. This gives the protein CASSQAGGGETQYF.

The V and J genes are TRBV9 and TRBJ2-5, with 12 bases lining up with TRBD1. The CDR3 sequence is 17 residues long. Germline loops: CDR1 SGDLS, CDR2 YYNGEE. V gave up 3 bases and J gave up 2 bases; unmatched junction bases: 8. The CDR3 is CASSGGQGAWAQETQYF. The CDR3 DNA follows: TGTGCCAGCAGCGGGGGACAGGGGGCTTGGGCACAAGAGACCCAGTACTTC.

The chain is built from TRBV7-6 and TRBJ1-5; weak D call: TRBD1 (5 bases). The CDR3 contains 16 residues. CDR1 and CDR2 from the germline V gene are SGHVS and FNYEAQ. Trimming stripped 5 bases from V and 5 bases from J, with 19 bases between. Here the CDR3 reads CASSPNSGGSYQPQHF. In nucleotides, the CDR3 is TGTGCCAGCAGCCCCAACTCCGGGGGATCCTATCAGCCCCAGCATTTT.

This chain's CDR3 is CASADRASNEKLFF. The DNA for the CDR3 is TGTGCCAGCGCCGACAGGGCGTCCAATGAAAAACTGTTTTTT. V gene TRBV27 combines with J gene TRBJ1-4, with 7 bases lining up with TRBD1. Germline V gene sequence: CDR1 MNHEY, CDR2 SMNVEV (reference sequence). The CDR3 has 14 residues. J was trimmed by 5 bases and V by 8 bases; bases with no gene match: 8.

This rearrangement joins TRBV7-2 to TRBJ1-1, with TRBD1 as a possible D gene (5 bases). The CDR3 sequence is 13 residues long. V was trimmed by 2 bases and J by 7 bases, leaving 11 bases between them. Germline V gives CDR1 SGHTA, CDR2 FQGNSA. The CDR3 sequence is CASSLQGSVEAFF. CDR3 DNA: TGTGCCAGCAGCTTACAGGGTAGTGTTGAAGCTTTCTTT.